The present TCR beta chain was sequenced within a study of OX40 agonist ivuxolimab in advanced cancers. Broadly, across the study: Ivuxolimab, which targeted the costimulatory receptor OX40 (CD134), was an agonistic, fully human IgG2 monoclonal antibody. Intravenous ivuxolimab was administered to patients every 2 weeks at six dose levels: 0.01, 0.1, 0.3, 1.5, 3 and 10 mg/kg. Among the roughly 52 dose-escalation patients, about 20 had hepatocellular carcinoma, roughly 15 melanoma, 9 renal cell carcinoma and 9 head and neck cancer. The dose-escalation cohort was over 70% male with a mean age of about 65 years, ranging from roughly 20 to 80. Prior anti-PD-1, anti-PD-L1 or anti-CTLA-4 therapy was permitted, and checkpoint inhibitors had been received by under 50% of dose-escalation patients. Partial responses were achieved by three dose-escalation patients, of whom one had hepatocellular carcinoma and two had cutaneous melanoma. The point of sequencing TCRbeta in the periphery was to test whether ivuxolimab changed TCR sequence diversity and drove clonal T-cell expansion. The paper covers the monotherapy dose-escalation part of the phase I ivuxolimab trial, which included N of about 50 patients. Overall study results and their limits: Antigen specificity was not determined for the clonally expanded peripheral T cells. After ivuxolimab, expanded clones were on average more numerous among CD8+ T cells than among CD4+ T cells. In partial responders in the 0.1-3.0 mg/kg groups, normalized peripheral clonal expansion was found to be among the lowest, especially among CD8+ T cells. Low levels of normalized T-cell clonal expansion were also seen in some nonresponding patients. At doses from 0.1 to 3.0 mg/kg, clonal expansion was seen in both CD4+ and CD8+ blood T cells between baseline and week 6.

Patients with autoimmune disease history or receiving systemic immunosuppression were excluded from the trial. In every dose cohort, peripheral blood was drawn for TCR sequencing at baseline, cycle 4 day 1, and cycle 7 day 1. Samples were obtained from an open-label, multicenter, first-in-human phase I dose-escalation trial of ivuxolimab. Adults with locally advanced or metastatic head and neck squamous cell, hepatocellular, melanoma or renal cell carcinoma were enrolled in the trial. Before TCR sequencing, CD4+ T cells and CD8+ T cells were sorted from peripheral blood as separate populations. Genomic DNA was isolated from the sorted cells so that the TCRbeta CDR3 region could be sequenced. TCRbeta CDR3 regions were sequenced using the immunoSEQ Assay. Entries here come from immuneACCESS through TCRdb and include only in-frame sequences with V and J called. Some clones fail to appear in such tables; in the studies checked, an unresolved V gene covers under half of the shortfall, and the cause of the remainder is unknown. The sample profile shows some 74,000 clones; 82% of them were found once. The ten top clones hold 4% to 6% of the sample.

This clone was seen a handful of times. Its antigen target is currently unknown. No much larger clone is present one base from it, and per-base qualities are unavailable. The sample consisted of CD4+ or CD8+ T cells sorted from blood, taken in a trial of the OX40 agonist ivuxolimab. The receptor was derived from an adult with an advanced solid tumor such as melanoma, head and neck, liver or kidney cancer.

The CDR3 is CATSRGNGPDEKLFF. The DNA sequence reads TGTGCCACCAGCAGAGGAAACGGGCCGGATGAAAAACTGTTTTTT. The rearrangement combines TRBV15 with TRBJ1-4, with the D segment identity uncertain. Reading from cysteine to phenylalanine, the CDR3 counts 15 amino acids. CDR3 DNA is the only sequence kept; it has 45 bases, read in frame from the first base. CDR1 LNHNV and CDR2 YYDKDF are derived from the germline V gene (reference sequence). V is cut by 1 base and J by 6 bases, and the space between the germline ends is 12 bases. This CDR3, with the reference TRBV15 and TRBJ1-4 proteins standing in past its ends, gives the full variable domain DAMVIQNPRYQVTQFGKPVTLSCSQTLNHNVMYWYQQKSSQAPKLLFHYYDKDFNNEADTPDNFQSRRPNTSFCFLDIRSPGLGDTAMYLCATSRGNGPDEKLFFGSGTQLSVL.